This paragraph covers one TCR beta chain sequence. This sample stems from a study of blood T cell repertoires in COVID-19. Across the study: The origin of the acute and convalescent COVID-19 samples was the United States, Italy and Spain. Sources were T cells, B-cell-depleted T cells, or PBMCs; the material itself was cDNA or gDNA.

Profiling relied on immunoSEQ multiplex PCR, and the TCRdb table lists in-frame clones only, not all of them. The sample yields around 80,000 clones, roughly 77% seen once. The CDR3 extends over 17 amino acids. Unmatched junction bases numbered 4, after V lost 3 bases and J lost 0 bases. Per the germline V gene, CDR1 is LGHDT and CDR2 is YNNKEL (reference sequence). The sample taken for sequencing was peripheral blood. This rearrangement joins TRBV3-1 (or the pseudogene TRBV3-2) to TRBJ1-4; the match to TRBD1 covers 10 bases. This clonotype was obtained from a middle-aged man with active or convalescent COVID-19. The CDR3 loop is CASSQDRGSPTNEKLFF. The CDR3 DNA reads TGTGCCAGCAGCCAGGACAGGGGGAGCCCAACTAATGAAAAACTGTTTTTT.